The clone carrying this T cell receptor (beta chain) was seen once. As yet, its antigen is unknown. This record comes from a study of CD8 T cells in ankylosing spondylitis. Study results and limitations: Ankylosing spondylitis blood seemed to carry a telltale TCR beta motif made of fewer than ten highly homologous variants. In reactive arthritis synovial fluid and blood, some motif variants had been reported before. Matched ankylosing spondylitis synovial fluid reportedly showed significant enrichment of disease-linked clones.

V gave up 4 bases and J gave up 8 bases, with 18 bases separating them. Germline V CDR1 and CDR2: SGHAT, FQNNGV. The CDR3 spans 16 residues. For TCR beta, libraries came from quantitative 5'-RACE with molecular barcodes. TCRdb used MiXCR to reprocess the 5' RACE reads, holding one entry per CDR3 protein. The top ten clones hold about 20% of a sample with under 850,000 distinct CDR3 sequences, 19% of them seen once. The chain carries TRBV11-2 and TRBJ1-6, with a weak D call TRBD1 (6 bases). The specimen sequenced was blood, either unsorted or a sorted T cell fraction (not recorded which). This receptor was taken from a male donor with ankylosing spondylitis. The CDR3 sequence is CASSSKGGALYSPLHF. As DNA, the CDR3 is TGTGCCAGCAGCTCAAAGGGGGGGGCTCTTTATTCACCCCTCCACTTT.